The subject of this entry is one TCR beta chain. What it binds is unknown. The time point here: blood 4 weeks post-SBRT, at nephrectomy. The sample's treatment: 15 Gy SBRT to primary tumor, nephrectomy 4 weeks later. Nephrectomy followed 15 Gy stereotactic body radiation by 4 weeks. Serial blood draws occurred at baseline and 2 and 4 weeks post-SBRT. CDR3 length equals 15 residues. Trimming took 0 bases from V and 1 from J, leaving 9 bases between them. Germline V gene data show CDR1 as LGHNA and CDR2 as YSLEER. The entry originates in a study of radiation and T cells in renal cell carcinoma. General study results and limits: Without pretreatment biopsies, baseline tumor clonotype presence was undetermined. In blood, top tumor clones expanded by 2 weeks, shrinking by 4.

TCRdb keeps only in-frame clones here, not all; method: immunoSEQ multiplex PCR. The sample holds some 46,000 clones, around four fifths seen once. The chain links TRBV4-3 to TRBJ1-1, with D uncertain. The sequences come from blood, collected from a patient whose treatment included radiotherapy and nephrectomy. The receptor comes from a woman in her 70s with renal cell carcinoma. CDR3 bases: TGCGCCAGCAGCCAAGATTTTGGTACGAACACTGAAGCTTTCTTT. Its protein product is CASSQDFGTNTEAFF.